The 29 T cell receptor beta chains reported below all come from one sample, sequenced in a study of cytomegalovirus exposure and HLA in healthy donors. Here immunoSEQ multiplex PCR was the method, and the copy in TCRdb shows in-frame clones only, minus some. The sample records about 130,000 clones, around nine tenths being singletons. Material for sequencing was PBMCs. The receptors stem from a man aged 25-45 years in good health and CMV-seronegative.

The chain is built from TRBV5-1 and TRBJ1-1; possibly TRBD1 for D (6 bases). CDR1 and CDR2 (germline): SGHRS, YFSETQ. The CDR3 is made up of 13 amino acids. Trimming left V 4 bases short and J 8 bases short, with 15 bases between. This CDR3 is CASSNRDIPEAFF. CDR3 nucleotides: TGCGCCAGCAGCAACCGGGACATACCCGAAGCTTTCTTT.

The chain employs TRBV10-2 and TRBJ2-7; D remains unclear. From germline, CDR1 is WSHSY and CDR2 SAAADI. V was pared by 8 bases and J by 0 bases, with 8 bases between. CDR3 length: 12 amino acids. CDR3 region: CASADSSYEQYF. The CDR3 DNA is TGCGCCAGCGCGGATAGCTCCTACGAGCAGTACTTC.

CDR3 in amino acids: CASSSIDRVEVGTQYF. The CDR3 coding sequence is TGTGCCAGCAGCTCGATCGACAGGGTTGAAGTCGGTACGCAGTATTTT. The rearrangement links TRBV5-4 to TRBJ2-3, with 7 nucleotides matching TRBD1. Germline lookup yields CDR1 SGHNT and CDR2 YYREEE (reference sequence). The CDR3 runs 16 residues. V dropped 3 bases and J dropped 8; count of bases not matched to a gene: 15.

The sample holds a few counts of this clone. The chain combines TRBV5-1 with TRBJ2-3; TRBD2 matches 10 bases. The CDR3 covers 15 residues. Germline lookup yields CDR1 SGHRS and CDR2 YFSETQ. The junction had 6 bases not matched to a gene; V was cut back by 5 bases and J by 3 bases. DNA for the CDR3: TGCGCCAGCAGGGGGCTAGCGGGAGTAACAGATACGCAGTATTTT. Translation: CASRGLAGVTDTQYF.

V is TRBV2 and J is TRBJ1-5; 7 bases map to TRBD1. J lost 2 bases, V lost 5 bases, and 6 bases had no gene match. Per germline, CDR1 SNHLY and CDR2 FYNNEI. The CDR3 sequence is 15 residues long. CDR3 loop: CASSPPGQRNQPQHF. The CDR3, as DNA: TGTGCCAGCAGTCCCCCGGGACAGCGCAATCAGCCCCAGCATTTT.

The genes are TRBV29-1 and TRBJ2-7; the D is unclear. The V gene lost 7 bases and the J gene lost 2 bases, with 12 bases spanning the gap. This CDR3 has 12 residues. Germline V gene sequence: CDR1 SQVTM, CDR2 ANQGSEA. The CDR3 region is CSARMEAYEQYF. The CDR3 bases are TGCAGCGCTAGGATGGAAGCCTACGAGCAGTACTTC.

V usage is TRBV2 and J usage is TRBJ1-4; the D gene is possibly TRBD1 (5 bases). Germline values: CDR1 SNHLY, CDR2 FYNNEI. V lost 1 base, J lost 5 bases, and 11 bases lay in between. The CDR3 consists of 15 residues. The CDR3 nucleotides are TGTGCCAGCAGTGAAGGACAGAGTGAGAATGAAAAACTGTTTTTT. Amino acid sequence: CASSEGQSENEKLFF.

This chain uses TRBV6-5 with TRBJ2-5; the match to TRBD1 covers 7 bases. The germline V gene encodes CDR1 MNHEY and CDR2 SVGAGI. CDR3 size: 13 residues. Trimming removed 7 bases from V and 5 bases from J; junction bases left unmatched: 7. CDR3 nucleotides: TGTGCCAGCAAGATGACAGGGTCCGAGACCCAGTACTTC. As protein: CASKMTGSETQYF.

The chain is built from TRBV9 and TRBJ2-2; D unclear. The V end was cut by 0 bases, the J end by 8 bases, with 8 bases between. CDR1 is SGDLS, CDR2 YYNGEE, per germline. This CDR3 region has 13 residues. The CDR3 spells CASSVVSAGELFF. The CDR3 DNA reads as TGTGCCAGCAGCGTAGTAAGCGCGGGGGAGCTGTTTTTT.

The chain combines TRBV29-1 with TRBJ1-2; TRBD1 matches 8 bases. In germline, CDR1 is SQVTM, CDR2 ANQGSEA. The CDR3 contains 13 residues. Trimming removed 7 bases from V and 2 bases from J; junction bases left unmatched: 6. The CDR3 DNA follows: TGCAGCGCCTGGGACAGGCGGAACTATGGCTACACCTTC. It encodes CSAWDRRNYGYTF.

As concerns this clone: At one end, the junction sequence differs from germline, possibly due to a read error. The rearrangement uses TRBV10-2 and TRBJ2-2, with a possible D match to TRBD2 (5 bases). Germline-derived CDR1 and CDR2 are WSHSY and SAAADI. The CDR3 runs 15 residues. CDR3 amino acids: CASSGLSGNTGELFF. The CDR3 DNA reads as TGCGCCAGCAGTGGTTTGTCGGGAAACACCGGGGAACTGTTTTTT.

The chain recombines TRBV5-1 with TRBJ2-7, with 7 bases aligning to TRBD2. Germline lookup yields CDR1 SGHRS and CDR2 YFSETQ. This CDR3 has 16 residues. V dropped 0 bases and J dropped 3; count of bases not matched to a gene: 9. This chain's CDR3 is CASSLAGREEGYEQYF. The DNA for the CDR3 is TGCGCCAGCAGCTTGGCCGGACGGGAGGAAGGCTACGAGCAGTACTTC. The full variable domain, rest sourced from reference TRBV5-1 and TRBJ2-7, is KAGVTQTPRYLIKTRGQQVTLSCSPISGHRSVSWYQQTPGQGLQFLFEYFSETQRNKGNFPGRFSGRQFSNSRSEMNVSTLELGDSALYLCASSLAGREEGYEQYFGPGTRLTVT.

The J gene is TRBJ2-5, the V gene TRBV5-1; 9 nucleotides align to TRBD1. The J segment lost 5 bases and the V segment lost 0 bases, leaving 2 bases of the junction unmatched. CDR1 SGHRS and CDR2 YFSETQ come from the germline V gene. The CDR3 loop spans 14 amino acids. CDR3 sequence: CASSLATGGETQYF. CDR3 nucleotides: TGCGCCAGCAGCTTGGCGACAGGGGGTGAGACCCAGTACTTC.

This chain uses TRBV6-1 with TRBJ2-7; TRBD2 matches at 8 bases. Losses at the gene ends were 0 bases for V and 2 bases for J; bases not matched to a gene: 9. Germline V lookup: CDR1 MNHNS, CDR2 SASEGT. This CDR3 is 17 amino acids long. Here the CDR3 reads CASSEALERGSTYEQYF. For the CDR3, the DNA is TGTGCCAGCAGTGAAGCGCTTGAGCGGGGGTCGACCTACGAGCAGTACTTC.

The chain employs TRBV30 and TRBJ1-6, with D tentatively TRBD1 (5 bases). V was trimmed by 4 bases and J by 7 bases, leaving 17 bases between them. Germline V lookup: CDR1 GTSNPN, CDR2 SVGIG (reference sequence). This CDR3 comprises 15 residues. The CDR3 nucleotides read TGTGCCTGGACTAAAACGGGGGGGGGAAATTCACCCCTCCACTTT. Translating it yields CAWTKTGGGNSPLHF.

V gene TRBV9 combines with J gene TRBJ1-2; 10 bases map to TRBD1. Germline V lookup: CDR1 SGDLS, CDR2 YYNGEE. V lost 0 bases, J lost 3 bases, and 2 bases stayed unmatched. CDR3 length: 15 amino acids. DNA of the CDR3: TGTGCCAGCAGCGTAGAGACAGGGGGCGACTATGGCTACACCTTC. Its translation: CASSVETGGDYGYTF.

The chain uses TRBV27 and TRBJ2-1; 15 nucleotides agree with TRBD2. Germline CDR1 is MNHEY and CDR2 is SMNVEV (reference sequence). There are 17 residues in the CDR3. V shed 5 bases, J shed 8 bases, and the junction held 10 bases outside the gene matches. The chain's CDR3 is CASSSLLGLAGGYEQFF. The CDR3 DNA follows: TGTGCCAGCAGTAGTTTGTTGGGACTAGCGGGAGGCTATGAGCAGTTCTTC.

This clone showed up just once. This specimen includes other DNA sequences encoding the same CDR3. The chain uses TRBV6-5 and TRBJ2-7, with D uncertain. The CDR3 length is 14 residues. The ends were cut back, 0 bases at V and 0 bases at J, with 6 bases in the middle. Germline lookup yields CDR1 MNHEY and CDR2 SVGAGI. CDR3 coding DNA: TGTGCCAGCAGTTACTCAACCAGCTCCTACGAGCAGTACTTC. Protein sequence: CASSYSTSSYEQYF.

This clone occurred once. This sequence joins TRBV19 and TRBJ2-1; 9 bases match TRBD2. Germline V lookup: CDR1 LNHDA, CDR2 SQIVND (reference sequence). This CDR3 spans 15 amino acids. With V trimmed by 3 bases and J by 3 bases, 3 bases remained unmatched. CDR3 residues: CASSIKTSGYNEQFF. The CDR3, as DNA: TGTGCCAGTAGTATTAAGACTAGCGGCTACAATGAGCAGTTCTTC.

This clone was recorded once. The chain has TRBV7-2 and TRBJ1-3; possible D gene TRBD1, 5 bases. Trimming removed 0 bases at V and 4 bases at J, with 7 bases between. The germline gives CDR1 SGHTA, CDR2 FQGNSA. The CDR3 has 14 residues. CDR3 sequence reads: CASSLAAGGNTIYF. DNA of the CDR3: TGTGCCAGCAGCTTAGCGGCAGGGGGAAACACCATATATTTT.

The CDR3 loop is CASSFGQNTGELFF. The CDR3 bases are TGTGCCAGCAGCTTCGGACAGAACACCGGGGAGCTGTTTTTT. This chain uses TRBV9 with TRBJ2-2; D perhaps matches TRBD1 (5 bases). Between the trimmed V and J ends, which lost 4 bases and 1 base, there was a span of 8 bases. The CDR3 is 14 residues long. Germline V CDR1 and CDR2: SGDLS, YYNGEE.

The V gene is TRBV6-5, the J gene TRBJ2-2, with a weak D call TRBD1 (6 bases). Between the trimmed V and J ends, which lost 6 bases and 4 bases, there was a span of 15 bases. The CDR3 totals 15 residues. Germline loops: CDR1 MNHEY, CDR2 SVGAGI. The CDR3 region has the DNA TGTGCCAGCAGCAGCTTTACAGGGAGCACCGGGGAGCTGTTTTTT. It translates to CASSSFTGSTGELFF.

The chain is built from TRBV12-5 and TRBJ1-1; weak D call: TRBD1 (5 bases). The V and J ends lost 5 bases and 1 base respectively, with 11 bases between them. The CDR3 is made up of 14 amino acids. CDR1 LGHNT and CDR2 FRNRAP come from the germline V gene. CDR3 DNA sequence: TGTGCTAGTGGTCCCTATGGACAGAACACTGAAGCTTTCTTT. It encodes CASGPYGQNTEAFF.

This sequence joins TRBV7-2 and TRBJ2-5; TRBD2 might be the D (6 bases). Germline V lookup: CDR1 SGHTA, CDR2 FQGNSA. CDR3 length equals 13 residues. V was shortened by 1 base and J by 7 bases, with 10 bases between the two germline ends. DNA for the CDR3: TGTGCCAGCAGCTTAGACGGGCGGGGGACCCAGTACTTC. This sequence encodes CASSLDGRGTQYF. Full variable domain (outside the CDR3, taken from reference TRBV7-2 and TRBJ2-5): GAGVSQSPSNKVTEKGKDVELRCDPISGHTALYWYRQSLGQGLEFLIYFQGNSAPDKSGLPSDRFSAERTGGSVSTLTIQRTQQEDSAVYLCASSLDGRGTQYFGPGTRLLVL.

This chain links TRBV2 with TRBJ1-5; TRBD1 matches 8 bases. This CDR3 region has 13 residues. Germline V gene data show CDR1 as SNHLY and CDR2 as FYNNEI. V gave up 5 bases and J gave up 5 bases; unmatched junction bases: 2. The CDR3 protein is CASSNRGDQPQHF. The CDR3 DNA is TGTGCCAGCAGTAACAGGGGGGATCAGCCCCAGCATTTT.

The chain combines TRBV11-3 with TRBJ2-2, with 9 bases aligning to TRBD2. The CDR3 totals 18 residues. Trimming cost V 2 bases and J 7 bases; bases outside gene matches: 14. CDR1 is SGHNT, CDR2 YENEEA, per germline. The CDR3 reads CASSLTAFASGTDGELFF. CDR3 nucleotide sequence: TGTGCCAGCAGCTTAACTGCGTTTGCTAGCGGGACGGACGGGGAGCTGTTTTTT.

The chain joins TRBV18 to TRBJ2-7; weak D call: TRBD1 (5 bases). Trimming pared 1 base from V and 5 bases from J, leaving 9 bases between. The germline CDR1 and CDR2 sequences are KGHSH and LQKENI. This CDR3 is built from 13 residues. CDR3: CASSPQGKNEQYF. CDR3 DNA sequence: TGTGCCAGCTCACCACAGGGGAAGAACGAGCAGTACTTC.

CDR3 bases: TGTGCCAGTAATTCGGGGCTAGCGGATTACACCGGGGAGCTGTTTTTT. Amino acids: CASNSGLADYTGELFF. The V and J genes are TRBV27 and TRBJ2-2, with 7 bases lining up with TRBD2. Germline trimming cut 9 bases from V and 3 bases from J; bases unmatched to any gene: 13. The germline V gene has CDR1 MNHEY and CDR2 SMNVEV (reference sequence). The CDR3 has 16 amino acids.

The sample holds one count of this clone. The V gene is TRBV5-1, the J gene TRBJ2-7, with 8 bases lining up with TRBD1. Losses at the gene ends were 5 bases for V and 6 bases for J; bases not matched to a gene: 7. This CDR3 is built from 13 residues. Germline V gives CDR1 SGHRS, CDR2 YFSETQ. The CDR3 DNA reads as TGCGCCAGCAGTCCGGGACAGGCCCTCGAGCAGTACTTC. Translated: CASSPGQALEQYF.